These T cell receptor beta chains were read from a single sample in a study of T cell responses to AZD1222 COVID-19 vaccine. The repertoire was sequenced with immunoSEQ multiplex PCR; TCRdb's copy has only in-frame clones and lacks some. The sample contains some 90,000 clones, 75% to 90% of which appear only once. The sample was peripheral blood, taken on day 0 of AZD1222 vaccination. These receptors were obtained from an adult in good health. Each CDR3 is given with its conserved first and last residue. The D gene is left open where the match is weak. Rows give clone size only sometimes, using once, few, many, or a class for an expanded clone.

J: TRBJ1-4; D: -; V: TRBV6-5; size: few; DNA: TGTGCCAGCAGTTCCAAGACAGGAGATGTTGAAAAACTGTTTTTT; CDR3: CASSSKTGDVEKLFF
J: TRBJ1-5; D: -; V: TRBV30; size: once; DNA: TGTGCCTGGTCCCTTCGGGGCAATCAGCCCCAGCATTTT; CDR3: CAWSLRGNQPQHF
J: TRBJ2-1; D: TRBD1; V: TRBV24-1; size: -; DNA: TGTGCCACCAGTTCGGGACAGGGCCACAATGAGCAGTTCTTC; CDR3: CATSSGQGHNEQFF
J: TRBJ2-7; D: TRBD1; V: TRBV11-2; size: few; DNA: TGTGCCAGCAGCTCCCGAAGACAGGGATCCGGCGAGCAGTACTTC; CDR3: CASSSRRQGSGEQYF
J: TRBJ1-1; D: TRBD1; V: TRBV3-1/TRBV3-2; size: -; DNA: TGTGCCAGCAGCCAAGTACAGGGGTACACTGAAGCTTTCTTT; CDR3: CASSQVQGYTEAFF
J: TRBJ1-1; D: -; V: TRBV6-5; size: -; DNA: TGTGCCAGCACAGTTCCGGGGAGCACTGAAGCTTTCTTT; CDR3: CASTVPGSTEAFF
J: TRBJ1-5; D: -; V: TRBV2; size: -; DNA: TGTGCCAGCACTCAAGGGTTTCAGCCCCAGCATTTT; CDR3: CASTQGFQPQHF
J: TRBJ1-2; D: TRBD1; V: TRBV3-1/TRBV3-2; size: -; DNA: TGTGCCAGCAGACCCGCCCTGGGACAGGGGCGAAGCATGTCTTATGGCTACACCTTC; CDR3: CASRPALGQGRSMSYGYTF
J: TRBJ1-3; D: -; V: TRBV5-6; size: once; DNA: TGTGCCAGCAGCTTATCCCCTGTCCCCTCTGGAAACACCATATATTTT; CDR3: CASSLSPVPSGNTIYF
J: TRBJ2-7; D: -; V: TRBV25-1; size: -; DNA: TGTGCCAGCAGTGAATGGGTAAGGGGGACCTACGAGCAGTACTTC; CDR3: CASSEWVRGTYEQYF
J: TRBJ1-2; D: -; V: TRBV19; size: -; DNA: TGTGCCAGTAGTATTGGGACAAACTATGGCTACACCTTC; CDR3: CASSIGTNYGYTF
J: TRBJ2-7; D: TRBD1; V: TRBV19; size: -; DNA: TGTGCCAGTAGTATTAATGGACAGGGAGGTTACGAGCAGTACTTC; CDR3: CASSINGQGGYEQYF
J: TRBJ1-5; D: -; V: TRBV10-2; size: -; DNA: TGCGCCAGCAGTGAGTCATACGGTGATGGGCCCCAGCATTTT; CDR3: CASSESYGDGPQHF
J: TRBJ1-6; D: -; V: TRBV27; size: -; DNA: TGTGCCAGCAGTTTGCGCGGGACCCAAAAGGTCACCCTCCACTTT; CDR3: CASSLRGTQKVTLHF
J: TRBJ2-1; D: -; V: TRBV7-3; size: -; DNA: TGTGCCAGCAGCTTAACGATCGGGATGAATGAGCAGTTCTTC; CDR3: CASSLTIGMNEQFF
J: TRBJ1-2; D: -; V: TRBV6-2/TRBV6-3; size: -; DNA: TGTGCCAGCAGTTACCGGCTTCCTTATGGCTACACCTTC; CDR3: CASSYRLPYGYTF
J: TRBJ1-1; D: -; V: TRBV19; size: -; DNA: TGTGCCAGTAGTATGATTGGACTCCCGGCGGAAGCTTTCTTT; CDR3: CASSMIGLPAEAFF
J: TRBJ2-1; D: TRBD2; V: TRBV11-3; size: -; DNA: TGTGCCAGCAGCTCTGGCGGGAGTCGGGATGAGCAGTTCTTC; CDR3: CASSSGGSRDEQFF
J: TRBJ2-3; D: -; V: TRBV19; size: -; DNA: TGTGCCAGTAGTACAGGGTGGCTTCGGTCAGATACGCAGTATTTT; CDR3: CASSTGWLRSDTQYF
J: TRBJ1-6; D: -; V: TRBV3-1/TRBV3-2; size: -; DNA: TGTGCCAGCAGCCAAGAGCCTGGGAACCCGAGCTCCTATAATTCACCCCTCCACTTT; CDR3: CASSQEPGNPSSYNSPLHF
J: TRBJ2-1; D: -; V: TRBV7-6; size: -; DNA: TGTGCCAGCAGCGAAACCGGGACTGAGCAGTTCTTC; CDR3: CASSETGTEQFF
J: TRBJ1-6; D: TRBD1; V: TRBV19; size: -; DNA: TGTGCCAGTAGTAGAGACCTACCGGGACAGAATACCCGCTGGCCCCTCCACTTT; CDR3: CASSRDLPGQNTRWPLHF
J: TRBJ1-1; D: -; V: TRBV5-1; size: -; DNA: TGCGCCAGCAGCTTTGGGGGGCGCGGAACTGAAGCTTTCTTT; CDR3: CASSFGGRGTEAFF
J: TRBJ2-2; D: -; V: TRBV4-1; size: -; DNA: TGCGCCAGCAGCCAAGAACCCAACACCGGGGAGCTGTTTTTT; CDR3: CASSQEPNTGELFF
J: TRBJ2-3; D: TRBD2; V: TRBV6-9; size: -; DNA: TGTGCCAGCAAGGTAGCGGGAGGGCATGGTACCACAGATACGCAGTATTTT; CDR3: CASKVAGGHGTTDTQYF
J: TRBJ1-5; D: -; V: TRBV21-1; size: -; DNA: TGTGCCAGCAGCAACTTCAAGAGGGGGCGAGGAAATAAGGATCAGCCCCAGCATTTT; CDR3: CASSNFKRGRGNKDQPQHF
J: TRBJ1-4; D: TRBD1; V: TRBV10-3; size: -; DNA: TGTGCCATCAGCAGGGACAGGGGTAGCGAAAAACTGTTTTTT; CDR3: CAISRDRGSEKLFF
J: TRBJ1-1; D: -; V: TRBV12-5; size: -; DNA: TGTGCTAGTGGTTCGACAGCCACTGAAGCTTTCTTT; CDR3: CASGSTATEAFF
J: TRBJ1-5; D: -; V: TRBV5-3; size: -; DNA: TGTGCCAGAAGCTTGGCCCGCAGAAATCAGCCCCAGCATTTT; CDR3: CARSLARRNQPQHF
J: TRBJ2-7; D: TRBD1; V: TRBV5-1; size: -; DNA: TGCGCCAGCCAGCTGACAGGGGCAAACTACGAGCAGTACTTC; CDR3: CASQLTGANYEQYF
J: TRBJ2-1; D: TRBD2; V: TRBV9; size: -; DNA: TGTGCCAGCAGCGCCGCCTGGCTAGCGGGGGCAGACGACAATGAGCAGTTCTTC; CDR3: CASSAAWLAGADDNEQFF
J: TRBJ2-5; D: -; V: TRBV18; size: -; DNA: TGTGCCAGCTCACCCGACCAAGAGACCCAGTACTTC; CDR3: CASSPDQETQYF
J: TRBJ1-2; D: TRBD1; V: TRBV6-2/TRBV6-3; size: -; DNA: TGTGCCAGCAGTCCGACAGGGGCGGGAGGCTACACCTTC; CDR3: CASSPTGAGGYTF
J: TRBJ2-2; D: TRBD1; V: TRBV23-1; size: -; DNA: TGCGCCAGCGCACGGGACAGGGGCAACACCGGGGAGCTGTTTTTT; CDR3: CASARDRGNTGELFF
J: TRBJ1-3; D: -; V: TRBV7-2; size: -; DNA: TGTGCCAGCAGCCAAGACAGCACCTCTGGAAACACCATATATTTT; CDR3: CASSQDSTSGNTIYF
J: TRBJ2-2; D: -; V: TRBV11-2; size: -; DNA: TGTGCCAGCAGCCCCCTTCGGGACAAGGTGTCCGATGCCGGGGAGCTGTTTTTT; CDR3: CASSPLRDKVSDAGELFF
J: TRBJ2-7; D: TRBD2; V: TRBV11-3; size: -; DNA: TGTGCCAGGCGGCTAGCGGGAGGGCCTAGGAACGAGCAGTACTTC; CDR3: CARRLAGGPRNEQYF
J: TRBJ2-1; D: TRBD2; V: TRBV5-1; size: few; DNA: TGCGCCAGCAGCTTTCTGTCCGGGACTATCACCTACAATGAGCAGTTCTTC; CDR3: CASSFLSGTITYNEQFF
J: TRBJ2-3; D: TRBD2; V: TRBV20-1; size: -; DNA: TGCAGTGCGAGTATAGCGGGGGGGCCGTCAGATACGCAGTATTTT; CDR3: CSASIAGGPSDTQYF
J: TRBJ1-4; D: -; V: TRBV30; size: -; DNA: TGTGCCTGGAGTACCACGGGGGCGAATGAAAAACTGTTTTTT; CDR3: CAWSTTGANEKLFF
J: TRBJ2-5; D: -; V: TRBV5-1; size: -; DNA: TGCGCCAGCAGCGTCGAGGGGATGGAGACCCAGTACTTC; CDR3: CASSVEGMETQYF
J: TRBJ1-5; D: TRBD1; V: TRBV30; size: -; DNA: TGTGCCTGGTCTCCAGGGGGCTATAGCAATCAGCCCCAGCATTTT; CDR3: CAWSPGGYSNQPQHF
J: TRBJ2-7; D: -; V: TRBV24-1; size: -; DNA: TGTGCCCCCGGGGAACCGAACTACGAGCAGTACTTC; CDR3: CAPGEPNYEQYF
J: TRBJ2-3; D: -; V: TRBV6-2/TRBV6-3; size: -; DNA: TGTGCCAGCAGTTACCCCCCCGGGGGCGCAGATACGCAGTATTTT; CDR3: CASSYPPGGADTQYF
J: TRBJ2-5; D: TRBD2; V: TRBV5-1; size: -; DNA: TGCGCCAGCAGCGCGGGACTAGCGGGAGCTTTGCAAGAGACCCAGTACTTC; CDR3: CASSAGLAGALQETQYF
J: TRBJ1-1; D: TRBD1; V: TRBV18; size: -; DNA: TGTGCCAGCTCACTGGGACAGGGAGGCACTGAAGCTTTCTTT; CDR3: CASSLGQGGTEAFF
J: TRBJ2-1; D: TRBD2; V: TRBV6-4; size: -; DNA: TGTGCCAGCAGTGAAGCGGGAGATGTTAATGAGCAGTTCTTC; CDR3: CASSEAGDVNEQFF
J: TRBJ2-7; D: -; V: TRBV29-1; size: -; DNA: TGCAGCGTTGTCCGGGAAACCTACGAGCAGTACTTC; CDR3: CSVVRETYEQYF
J: TRBJ1-2; D: -; V: TRBV6-5; size: -; DNA: TGTGCCAGCAGTTACTCACAGGGCCGTGGCTACACCTTC; CDR3: CASSYSQGRGYTF
J: TRBJ2-1; D: -; V: TRBV7-8; size: -; DNA: TGTGCCAGCAGCTTAGCTCGCGGCAACAGCAATGAGCAGTTCTTC; CDR3: CASSLARGNSNEQFF
J: TRBJ1-6; D: TRBD1; V: TRBV6-1; size: -; DNA: TGTGCCAGCAGTGAAGGGCCGGGACAGGGTAATTCACCCCTCCACTTT; CDR3: CASSEGPGQGNSPLHF